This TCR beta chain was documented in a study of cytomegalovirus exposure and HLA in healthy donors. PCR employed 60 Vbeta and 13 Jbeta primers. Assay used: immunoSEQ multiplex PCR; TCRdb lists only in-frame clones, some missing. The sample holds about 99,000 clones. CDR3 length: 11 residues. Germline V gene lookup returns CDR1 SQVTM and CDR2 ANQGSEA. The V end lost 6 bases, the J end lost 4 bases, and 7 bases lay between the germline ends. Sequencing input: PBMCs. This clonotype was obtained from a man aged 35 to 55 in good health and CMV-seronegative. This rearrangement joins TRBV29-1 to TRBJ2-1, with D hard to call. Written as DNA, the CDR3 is TGCAGCGTCACTGATTACAATGAGCAGTTCTTC. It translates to CSVTDYNEQFF.